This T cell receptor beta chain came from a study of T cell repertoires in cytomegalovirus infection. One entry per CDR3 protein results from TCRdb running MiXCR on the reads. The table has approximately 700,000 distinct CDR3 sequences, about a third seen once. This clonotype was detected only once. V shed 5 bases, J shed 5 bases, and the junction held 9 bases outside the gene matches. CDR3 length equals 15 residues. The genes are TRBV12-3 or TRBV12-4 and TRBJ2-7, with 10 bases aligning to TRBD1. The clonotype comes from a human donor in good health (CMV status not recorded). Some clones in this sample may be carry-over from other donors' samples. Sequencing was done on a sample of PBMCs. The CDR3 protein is CASSPDRGLRNEQYF. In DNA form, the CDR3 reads TGTGCCAGCAGTCCAGACAGGGGGCTACGGAACGAGCAGTACTTC.